This TCR beta chain was recovered during a study of neurological immune-mediated disorders. Each sorted-subset library came from 1 million CD4+ or CD8+ T cells. TCRdb re-analysed the 5' RACE reads in MiXCR, keeping a single row per CDR3 protein. The table lists around 31,000 distinct CDR3 sequences, less than 5% of them singletons. The CDR3 runs to 15 residues. With V trimmed by 1 base and J by 3 bases, 5 bases remained unmatched. Germline lookup yields CDR1 MNHNS and CDR2 SASEGT. Whole-study findings and limits: Expanded clones shared no CDR3 amino acid sequences across subjects, suggesting private repertoires in all groups.

This clonotype was picked up many times. The antigen is not known. The gene calls are TRBV6-1 and TRBJ2-7; the match to TRBD1 covers 8 bases. Input material: CD4+ T cells from blood. This receptor was taken from a middle-aged woman in good health. CDR3 nucleotide sequence: TGTGCCAGCAGTGAAGGAACAGGGGGTGTCTACGAGCAGTACTTC. Translated: CASSEGTGGVYEQYF.